This T cell receptor (beta chain) was recovered during a study of blood T cells in healthy people across ages. The V end was cut by 2 bases, the J end by 7 bases, with 14 bases between. CDR3 length: 14 residues. The germline gives CDR1 KGHSH, CDR2 LQKENI. PCR was performed a second time for 7 to 11 cycles using a sample-barcoded 5' primer and a J-beta primer mix. TCRdb called the 5' RACE reads again in MiXCR, with one record for every CDR3 protein. Of some 1.8 million distinct CDR3 sequences detected, around 42% appear once; the ten largest clones hold roughly 23%. This clonotype was picked up a small number of times.

Sequencing input: blood. The sequence derives from a human donor in good health. The V call is TRBV18, the J call TRBJ1-2, with D perhaps matching TRBD1 (5 bases). The CDR3 spells CASSPSLGASGYTF. As DNA, the CDR3 is TGTGCCAGCTCACCATCATTAGGGGCTTCTGGCTACACCTTC.